This passage covers 25 T cell receptor beta chains from one sample sequenced in a study of T-cell reconstitution after alpha-beta-depleted transplantation in children. A library of TCRbeta sequences, prepared with unique molecular identifiers, was generated. TCRdb reprocessed the PCR reads via MiXCR and lists one record per CDR3 protein. The sample lists about 72,000 distinct CDR3 sequences, 6% to 8% seen once, with less than 3% in the top ten. Here the sequenced sample was PBMCs from the stem cell graft donor, taken from the stem cell graft. These receptors all stem from a human donor who donated a stem cell graft to a child with acute lymphoblastic leukemia.

The sample holds many counts of this clonotype. J is TRBJ2-5 and V is TRBV12-3 or TRBV12-4; a possible D gene is TRBD2 (7 bases). The V end was cut by 6 bases, the J end by 5 bases, with 19 bases between. The CDR3 is 15 residues long. The CDR3 sequence is CASRARGGLGETQYF. The CDR3 DNA reads as TGTGCCAGCAGGGCCCGCGGGGGCCTAGGGGAGACCCAGTACTTC.

This clonotype was observed many times. This chain joins TRBV5-4 and TRBJ2-7, with D unresolved. V lost 0 bases to trimming and J lost 9 bases, with 10 bases between them. This CDR3 has 12 amino acids. The germline V gene has CDR1 SGHNT and CDR2 YYREEE (reference sequence). This CDR3 reads CASSLDGAGQYF. CDR3 bases: TGTGCCAGCAGCTTGGATGGCGCAGGGCAGTACTTC.

There are many counts of this clonotype. The CDR3 here is CASSVGLGIYEQYF. CDR3 sequence (DNA): TGTGCCAGCAGCGTGGGACTCGGGATCTACGAGCAGTACTTC. J is TRBJ2-7 and V is TRBV9; D perhaps matches TRBD2 (6 bases). This CDR3 spans 14 amino acids. CDR1 is SGDLS and CDR2 is YYNGEE in the germline V gene. V shed 2 bases and J shed 3 bases, with 12 bases lying between them.

V usage is TRBV7-9 and J usage is TRBJ1-2; no firm D call. The CDR3 sequence is 14 residues long. CDR1 is SEHNR, CDR2 FQNEAQ, per germline (reference sequence). V dropped 3 bases and J dropped 0 bases, with 8 bases sitting between them. DNA of the CDR3: TGTGCCAGCAGCTTTTCCGGGGCTAACTATGGCTACACCTTC. Encoded protein: CASSFSGANYGYTF.

This clonotype was observed many times. V is TRBV9 and J is TRBJ2-1, with a weak D call TRBD2 (6 bases). V lost 3 bases and J 5 bases, leaving 12 bases between the germline ends. Germline lookup yields CDR1 SGDLS and CDR2 YYNGEE. The length of the CDR3 is 14 residues. The DNA of the CDR3 is TGTGCCAGCAGCGAGGCGGGGTCTGACAATGAGCAGTTCTTC. Translating it yields CASSEAGSDNEQFF.

This clonotype was seen a handful of times. The rearrangement joins TRBV7-9 to TRBJ2-7; tentative D call: TRBD1 (5 bases). This CDR3 is 14 amino acids long. The V gene lost 5 bases and the J gene lost 4 bases, with 15 bases spanning the gap. CDR1 and CDR2 (germline): SEHNR, FQNEAQ (reference sequence). The CDR3 loop reads CASSTWQGHYEQYF. In nucleotides, the CDR3 is TGTGCCAGCAGCACCTGGCAGGGCCATTACGAGCAGTACTTC.

This clonotype was counted ten times or more. The V and J genes are TRBV2 and TRBJ1-1; a possible D gene is TRBD1 (6 bases). V lost 6 bases, J lost 2 bases, and 13 bases lay in between. The CDR3 has 14 amino acids. Germline values: CDR1 SNHLY, CDR2 FYNNEI. CDR3 region: CASSNTRGNTEAFF. The CDR3 DNA reads as TGTGCCAGCAGCAATACCAGGGGTAACACTGAAGCTTTCTTT.

This clonotype was seen more than once but under ten times. V and J are TRBV2 and TRBJ2-2, with TRBD1 matching over 8 bases. CDR3 length equals 18 residues. Germline-derived CDR1 and CDR2 are SNHLY and FYNNEI. Trimming took 2 bases from V and 2 from J; bases not matched to a gene: 10. The CDR3 region is CASSERAGGFLNTGELFF. CDR3 bases: TGTGCCAGCAGTGAACGGGCAGGGGGCTTCCTTAACACCGGGGAGCTGTTTTTT.

This clonotype has a count of ten or more. The chain couples TRBV18 to TRBJ2-7; D assignment may be TRBD1 or TRBD2 (6 bases each). Germline V lookup: CDR1 KGHSH, CDR2 LQKENI. The CDR3 runs to 14 residues. Between the trimmed V and J ends, which lost 3 bases and 6 bases, there was a span of 15 bases. CDR3 sequence: CASSPGGPPAEQYF. CDR3 sequence (DNA): TGTGCCAGCTCACCGGGGGGCCCGCCGGCCGAGCAGTACTTC.

This clonotype was counted ten times or more. The chain is built from TRBV27 and TRBJ2-1; TRBD1 agrees at 7 bases. Germline CDR1 and CDR2: MNHEY and SMNVEV (reference sequence). Trimming at V came to 5 bases and at J to 4 bases, leaving 5 bases not matched to a gene. The CDR3 extends over 14 amino acids. The CDR3 nucleotides read TGTGCCAGCAGTCTTACAGGGGTTTACAATGAGCAGTTCTTC. Amino acid sequence: CASSLTGVYNEQFF.

This clonotype was counted at least ten times. DNA of the CDR3: TGCGCCAGCAGCTTTAACAGGGACTCTGGGGCCAACGTCCTGACTTTC. Translation: CASSFNRDSGANVLTF. The V and J genes are TRBV4-1 and TRBJ2-6; tentative D call: TRBD1 (6 bases). CDR3 length equals 16 residues. V dropped 5 bases and J dropped 0 bases, with 11 bases sitting between them. Germline V gene data show CDR1 as MGHRA and CDR2 as YSYEKL.

This clonotype was seen ten or more times. This chain joins TRBV19 and TRBJ1-1, with TRBD1 as a possible D gene (5 bases). The CDR3 covers 15 residues. Germline V gene data show CDR1 as LNHDA and CDR2 as SQIVND (reference sequence). V shed 1 base and J shed 3 bases, with 12 bases lying between them. The CDR3: CASSIAAGSDTEAFF. The CDR3 region has the DNA TGTGCCAGTAGTATAGCCGCAGGGTCGGACACTGAAGCTTTCTTT.

This clonotype was picked up a small number of times. V and J are TRBV29-1 and TRBJ2-1; 7 bases are a match to TRBD2. The CDR3 is 13 amino acids. Germline lookup yields CDR1 SQVTM and CDR2 ANQGSEA. With 7 bases clipped from V and 8 bases from J, the junction kept 11 bases outside the gene matches. CDR3 DNA sequence: TGCAGCGAGTGGGACTACCGCTCGGATGAGCAGTTCTTC. The encoded protein is CSEWDYRSDEQFF.

This clonotype was detected only a few times. For the CDR3, the DNA is TGTGCCAGCAGCCAACGGTTAAGCAGTCCCTACAATGAGCAGTTCTTC. It specifies CASSQRLSSPYNEQFF. The genes are TRBV14 and TRBJ2-1; D ambiguous. This CDR3 region has 16 residues. In germline, CDR1 is SGHDN, CDR2 FVKESK. Trimming took off 2 bases at V and 2 bases at J, with 13 bases between the two ends.

The rearrangement uses TRBV12-5 and TRBJ1-1; no reliable D call. Trimming took 7 bases from V and 1 from J, leaving 7 bases between them. Germline lookup yields CDR1 LGHNT and CDR2 FRNRAP. The CDR3 has 12 amino acids. The CDR3 bases are TGTGCTAGTGTGGCACCGAACACTGAAGCTTTCTTT. Translation gives CASVAPNTEAFF.

The chain is built from TRBV2 and TRBJ1-2, with D perhaps matching TRBD1 (5 bases). Trimming took off 6 bases at V and 2 bases at J, with 10 bases between the two ends. CDR3 length: 13 residues. CDR1 and CDR2 from the germline V gene are SNHLY and FYNNEI. The CDR3 here is CASSLTENYGYTF. Written as DNA, the CDR3 is TGTGCCAGCAGCCTGACAGAGAACTATGGCTACACCTTC.

This clonotype was counted ten times or more. The genes are TRBV27 and TRBJ2-7, with 7 bases that match TRBD1. Trimming removed 3 bases from V and 3 bases from J; junction bases left unmatched: 5. Germline V lookup: CDR1 MNHEY, CDR2 SMNVEV (reference sequence). The CDR3 is made up of 14 amino acids. In DNA, the CDR3 is TGTGCCAGCAGTTTGGGACAGCCCTACTACGAGCAGTACTTC. Amino acids: CASSLGQPYYEQYF.

There are many counts of this clonotype. J is TRBJ1-5 and V is TRBV9; D is undetermined. Germline V gene sequence: CDR1 SGDLS, CDR2 YYNGEE. CDR3 length: 13 residues. V gave up 0 bases and J gave up 7 bases, with 8 bases separating them. The CDR3 here is CASSVEGFQPQHF. CDR3 nucleotide sequence: TGTGCCAGCAGCGTAGAAGGGTTCCAGCCCCAGCATTTT.

The chain couples TRBV25-1 to TRBJ2-3, with D unresolved. The CDR3 covers 15 residues. Trimming shortened V by 3 bases and J by 0 bases, and 10 bases separated the two germline ends. Germline CDR1 reads MGHDK; CDR2 reads SYGVNS. This CDR3 reads CASSDGQQSTDTQYF. The DNA for the CDR3 is TGTGCCAGCAGTGATGGTCAGCAAAGCACAGATACGCAGTATTTT.

The chain recombines TRBV29-1 with TRBJ2-3, with D possibly being TRBD2 (6 bases). Germline V CDR1 and CDR2: SQVTM, ANQGSEA. Trimming removed 6 bases from V and 3 bases from J, with 16 bases in between. CDR3 length equals 14 residues. The chain's CDR3 is CSVRRGGRTDTQYF. The CDR3 DNA follows: TGCAGCGTGAGGCGGGGCGGCCGAACAGATACGCAGTATTTT.

The chain joins TRBV7-2 to TRBJ2-2; D is possibly TRBD2 (5 bases). V shed 5 bases and J shed 0 bases, with 16 bases lying between them. CDR1 and CDR2 (germline): SGHTA, FQGNSA. The CDR3 is made up of 17 amino acids. This chain's CDR3 is CASSPSHGIPNTGELFF. In DNA, the CDR3 is TGTGCCAGCAGCCCCTCCCACGGGATTCCGAACACCGGGGAGCTGTTTTTT.

The chain combines TRBV2 with TRBJ1-1; 9 bases are a match to TRBD1. Germline CDR1 reads SNHLY; CDR2 reads FYNNEI. The CDR3 length is 15 residues. Unmatched junction bases numbered 11, after V lost 0 bases and J lost 12 bases. CDR3: CASSEALGGQGGSFF. In nucleotides, the CDR3 is TGTGCCAGCAGTGAAGCCCTCGGGGGACAGGGAGGTTCTTTCTTT.

In its sample, this clonotype was seen many times. The chain uses TRBV7-9 and TRBJ2-2, with D hard to call. The CDR3 contains 13 residues. The germline CDR1 and CDR2 sequences are SEHNR and FQNEAQ (reference sequence). The germline V and J ends were trimmed by 5 bases and 4 bases, with 8 bases remaining between them. The CDR3 region is CASSPQVTGELFF. DNA of the CDR3: TGTGCCAGCAGCCCCCAAGTCACCGGGGAGCTGTTTTTT.

This clonotype came up many times. The rearrangement joins TRBV9 to TRBJ2-1; TRBD1 might be the D (6 bases). V was shortened by 0 bases and J by 2 bases, with 15 bases between the two germline ends. Germline V gives CDR1 SGDLS, CDR2 YYNGEE. The CDR3 contains 17 residues. The chain's CDR3 is CASSVARSGQAYNEQFF. As DNA, the CDR3 is TGTGCCAGCAGCGTAGCCCGCTCGGGACAAGCCTACAATGAGCAGTTCTTC.

In this sample, this clonotype turned up many times. The chain is built from TRBV6-5 and TRBJ2-7; D may be TRBD1 or TRBD2 (5 bases each). This CDR3 has 14 amino acids. Trimming cost V 4 bases and J 0 bases, with 10 bases left between them. Looked up from germline, CDR1 is MNHEY and CDR2 is SVGAGI. CDR3 sequence: CASSFGTSSYEQYF. The DNA of the CDR3 is TGTGCCAGCAGTTTTGGGACGAGCTCCTACGAGCAGTACTTC.